This T cell receptor beta chain was obtained from a study of control samples from healthy donors and cancer patients. Data came from immunoSEQ multiplex PCR; TCRdb stores just in-frame clones and leaves some out. This sample has about 85,000 clones, with about nine tenths found just once. The CDR3 extends over 14 amino acids. CDR1 and CDR2 from the germline V gene are SEHNR and FQNEAQ (reference sequence). Losses at the gene ends were 7 bases for V and 6 bases for J; bases not matched to a gene: 11. The sequencing sample was made of blood. The chain recombines TRBV7-9 with TRBJ1-1; 7 bases line up with TRBD1. This sequence was found in a woman between 18 and 29 years old in good health. CDR3 residues: CASTYDREGAEAFF. CDR3 in DNA: TGTGCCAGCACCTATGACAGGGAAGGGGCTGAAGCTTTCTTT.